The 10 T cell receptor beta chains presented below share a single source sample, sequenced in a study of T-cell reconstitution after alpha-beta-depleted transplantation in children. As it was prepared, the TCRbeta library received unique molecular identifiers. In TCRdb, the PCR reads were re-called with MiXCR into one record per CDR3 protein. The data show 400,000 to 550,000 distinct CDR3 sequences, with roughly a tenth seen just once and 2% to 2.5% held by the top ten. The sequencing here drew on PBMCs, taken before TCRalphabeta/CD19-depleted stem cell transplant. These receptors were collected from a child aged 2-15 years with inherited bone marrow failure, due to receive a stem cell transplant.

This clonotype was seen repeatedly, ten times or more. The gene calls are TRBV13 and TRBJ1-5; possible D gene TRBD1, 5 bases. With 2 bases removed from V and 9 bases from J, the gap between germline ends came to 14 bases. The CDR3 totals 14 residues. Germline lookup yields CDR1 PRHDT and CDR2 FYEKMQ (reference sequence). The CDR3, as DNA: TGTGCCAGCAGCTTAAGCGGGGGGAATGGGCCCCAGCATTTT. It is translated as CASSLSGGNGPQHF. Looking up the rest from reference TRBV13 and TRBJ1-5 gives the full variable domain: AAGVIQSPRHLIKEKRETATLKCYPIPRHDTVYWYQQGPGQDPQFLISFYEKMQSDKGSIPDRFSAQQFSDYHSELNMSSLELGDSALYFCASSLSGGNGPQHFGDGTRLSIL.

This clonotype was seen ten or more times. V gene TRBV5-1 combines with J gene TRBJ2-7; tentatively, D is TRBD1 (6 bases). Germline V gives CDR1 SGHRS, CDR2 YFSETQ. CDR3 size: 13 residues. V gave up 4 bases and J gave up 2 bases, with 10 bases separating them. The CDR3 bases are TGCGCCAGCAGCCTATGGGACACCTACGAGCAGTACTTC. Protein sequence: CASSLWDTYEQYF.

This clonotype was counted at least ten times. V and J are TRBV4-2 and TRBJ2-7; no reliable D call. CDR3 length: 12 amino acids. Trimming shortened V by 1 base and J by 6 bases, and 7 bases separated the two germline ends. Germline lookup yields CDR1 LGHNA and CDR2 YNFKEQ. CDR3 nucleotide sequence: TGTGCCAGCAGCCAAGCTAGGGCCGAGCAGTACTTC. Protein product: CASSQARAEQYF.

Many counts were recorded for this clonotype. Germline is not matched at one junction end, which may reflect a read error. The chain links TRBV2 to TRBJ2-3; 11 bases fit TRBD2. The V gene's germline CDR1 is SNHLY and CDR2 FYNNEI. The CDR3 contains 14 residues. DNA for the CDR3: TGTGCCAGCAGTGATCTGACAGGGTCTAGCGGGAGGCGTTTT. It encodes CASSDLTGSSGRRF. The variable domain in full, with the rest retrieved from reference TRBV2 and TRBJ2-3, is EPEVTQTPSHQVTQMGQEVILRCVPISNHLYFYWYRQILGQKVEFLVSFYNNEISEKSEIFDDQFSVERPDGSNFTLKIRSTKLEDSAMYFCASSDLTGSSGRRFGPGTRLTVL.

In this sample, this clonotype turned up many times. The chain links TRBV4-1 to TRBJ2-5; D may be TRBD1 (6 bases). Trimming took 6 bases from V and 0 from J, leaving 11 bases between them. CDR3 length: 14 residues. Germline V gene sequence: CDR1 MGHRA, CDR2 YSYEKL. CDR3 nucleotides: TGCGCCAGCAGTCCCTGGACAGACCAAGAGACCCAGTACTTC. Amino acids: CASSPWTDQETQYF.

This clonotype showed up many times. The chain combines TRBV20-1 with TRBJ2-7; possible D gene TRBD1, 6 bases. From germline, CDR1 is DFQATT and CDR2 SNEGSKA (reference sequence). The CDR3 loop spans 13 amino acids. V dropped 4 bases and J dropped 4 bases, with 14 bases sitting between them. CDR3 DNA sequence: TGCAGTGCTACGGACAGATTATTGTACGAGCAGTACTTC. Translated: CSATDRLLYEQYF.

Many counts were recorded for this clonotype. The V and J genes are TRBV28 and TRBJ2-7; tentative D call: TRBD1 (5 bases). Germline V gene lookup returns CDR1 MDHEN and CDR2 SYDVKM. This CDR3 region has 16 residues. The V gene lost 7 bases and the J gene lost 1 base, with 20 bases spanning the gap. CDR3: CASTPGMGQLSYEQYF. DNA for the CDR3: TGTGCCAGCACTCCCGGCATGGGGCAGTTATCCTACGAGCAGTACTTC.

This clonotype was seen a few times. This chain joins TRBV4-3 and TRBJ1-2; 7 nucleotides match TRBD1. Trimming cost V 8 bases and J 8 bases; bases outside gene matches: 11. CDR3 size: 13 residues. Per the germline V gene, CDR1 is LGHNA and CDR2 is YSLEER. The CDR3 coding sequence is TGCGCCAGCCGTCGGCAGGGGGTGGAGGGCTACACCTTC. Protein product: CASRRQGVEGYTF.

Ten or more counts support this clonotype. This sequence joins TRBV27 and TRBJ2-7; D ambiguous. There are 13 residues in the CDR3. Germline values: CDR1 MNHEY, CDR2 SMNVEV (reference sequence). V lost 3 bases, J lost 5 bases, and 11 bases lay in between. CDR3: CASSLALGNEQYF. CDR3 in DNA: TGTGCCAGCAGTTTGGCCTTGGGGAACGAGCAGTACTTC.

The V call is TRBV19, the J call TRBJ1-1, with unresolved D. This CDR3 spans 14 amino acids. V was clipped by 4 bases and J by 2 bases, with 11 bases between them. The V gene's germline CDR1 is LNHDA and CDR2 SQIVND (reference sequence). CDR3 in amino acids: CASSRNSLNTEAFF. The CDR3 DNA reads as TGTGCCAGTAGTAGAAACAGCCTTAACACTGAAGCTTTCTTT.